The next 32 T cell receptor beta chains were all read from a single sample in a study of CD8+CD57+ T cells in acquired aplastic anemia. The template used for profiling TCR beta VDJ and CDR3 was genomic DNA. TCRdb re-derived calls from the reads in MiXCR, one entry per CDR3 protein. The sample lists around 150,000 distinct CDR3 sequences; around 48% were seen once. Previously, flow cytometry had revealed CD8+CD57+ cell expansion in the patients chosen for sequencing. Sequencing input: sorted CD4+, CD8+, or CD8+CD57+ T cells (not recorded which) from PBMCs. These receptors were taken from a human donor with aplastic anemia.

V is TRBV19 and J is TRBJ1-6; D might be TRBD1 (6 bases). Germline V lookup: CDR1 LNHDA, CDR2 SQIVND (reference sequence). Trimming took off 5 bases at V and 10 bases at J, with 12 bases between the two ends. This CDR3 region has 13 residues. In nucleotides, the CDR3 is TGTGCCAGTAGTTCCTCAGGGGCCTCACCCCTCCACTTT. Translating gives CASSSSGASPLHF.

The chain has TRBV19 and TRBJ2-7, with D possibly TRBD2 on 6 matching bases. Trimming removed 3 bases at V and 1 base at J, with 7 bases between. The CDR3 runs 13 residues. CDR1 is LNHDA and CDR2 is SQIVND in the germline V gene (reference sequence). The CDR3 sequence is CASSMAGSYEQYF. The CDR3 DNA reads TGTGCCAGTAGTATGGCGGGGTCCTACGAGCAGTACTTC.

V and J are TRBV2 and TRBJ1-3; a possible D gene is TRBD1 (6 bases). This CDR3 region has 13 residues. Germline V gene data show CDR1 as SNHLY and CDR2 as FYNNEI. V lost 5 bases and J 16 bases, leaving 21 bases between the germline ends. This chain's CDR3 is CASSLRSGGHGYF. DNA of the CDR3: TGTGCCAGCAGTTTACGGTCGGGGGGGCACGGGTATTTT.

This clonotype was seen many times. The DNA for the CDR3 is TGTGCCAGCAGCTTGGACCCGGGACAGGGGAATGAAAAACTGTTTTTT. This sequence encodes CASSLDPGQGNEKLFF. This chain links TRBV11-1 with TRBJ1-4; 10 bases are a match to TRBD1. The CDR3 length is 16 residues. The germline V gene encodes CDR1 SGHAT and CDR2 FQDESV (reference sequence). V shed 3 bases, J shed 5 bases, and the junction held 6 bases outside the gene matches.

This chain links TRBV10-3 with TRBJ2-6; D unclear. Looked up from germline, CDR1 is ENHRY and CDR2 is SYGVKD. The V end was cut by 11 bases, the J end by 0 bases, with 11 bases between. There are 14 residues in the CDR3. The CDR3 DNA follows: TGTGCCTCGGCATGGGGCTCTGGGGCCAACGTCCTGACTTTC. As protein: CASAWGSGANVLTF.

The sample holds a few counts of this clonotype. J is TRBJ2-7 and V is TRBV19; D might be TRBD1 (6 bases). The V and J ends lost 3 bases and 2 bases respectively, with 8 bases between them. This CDR3 spans 13 amino acids. In germline, CDR1 is LNHDA, CDR2 SQIVND (reference sequence). Here the CDR3 DNA reads TGTGCCAGTAGTATCCGGGACACCTACGAGCAGTACTTC. It specifies CASSIRDTYEQYF.

The V gene is TRBV30, the J gene TRBJ2-2, with D unclear. Germline CDR1 and CDR2: GTSNPN and SVGIG (reference sequence). Trimming pared 1 base from V and 7 bases from J, leaving 19 bases between. This CDR3 has 16 residues. The CDR3 bases are TGTGCCTGGAGTGCCCTGAGGCTAGAGCGTGGCGGGGAGCTGTTTTTT. Amino acid sequence: CAWSALRLERGGELFF.

This clonotype was counted many times. V gene TRBV12-3 or TRBV12-4 combines with J gene TRBJ2-5; the D is unclear. Trimming pared 6 bases from V and 4 bases from J, leaving 6 bases between. The CDR3 loop spans 11 amino acids. The CDR3 region is CASSMIETQYF. For the CDR3, the DNA is TGTGCCAGCAGCATGATAGAGACCCAGTACTTC.

This clonotype was recorded many times. V and J are TRBV12-3 or TRBV12-4 and TRBJ2-2; D is unclear. CDR3 length equals 19 residues. V lost 0 bases to trimming and J lost 0 bases, with 17 bases between them. CDR3: CASSLALPSPRPNTGELFF. The CDR3 DNA sequence: TGTGCCAGCAGTTTAGCCCTGCCGTCACCTCGTCCGAACACCGGGGAGCTGTTTTTT.

About this clonotype itself: Given a much more abundant clone one base away, this may be a read error. CDR3 in DNA: TGTGCCAGCAGGAACTCTGGAAACACCATGTATTTT. This codes for CASRNSGNTMYF. The chain joins TRBV2 to TRBJ1-3, with D unresolved. This CDR3 is built from 12 residues. CDR1 and CDR2 from the germline V gene are SNHLY and FYNNEI.

The rearrangement uses TRBV29-1 and TRBJ2-3; 7 bases align to TRBD1. This CDR3 spans 13 amino acids. V lost 7 bases and J lost 4; bases outside the gene matches: 8. Per germline, CDR1 SQVTM and CDR2 ANQGSEA. The DNA for the CDR3 is TGCAGCGGACGACAGGGCATATCAGATACGCAGTATTTT. This codes for CSGRQGISDTQYF.

The chain has TRBV5-5 and TRBJ2-1; D is unresolved. Germline assignment: CDR1 SGHKS and CDR2 YYEKEE (reference sequence). V gave up 4 bases and J gave up 0 bases, with 11 bases separating them. CDR3 size: 15 residues. The CDR3 here is CASSRTFSSYNEQFF. DNA for the CDR3: TGTGCCAGCAGCCGGACCTTTAGCTCCTACAATGAGCAGTTCTTC.

Note on this clonotype: A read error is possible here, since a much larger clone lies one base away. The rearrangement links TRBV5-4 to TRBJ1-2, with 8 bases identical to TRBD1. Germline-derived CDR1 and CDR2 are SGHNT and YYREEE (reference sequence). The ends lost 4 bases at V and 4 bases at J; junction bases unmatched: 6. The CDR3 length is 14 residues. DNA for the CDR3: TGTGCCAGCAGCGGGGCGACAGGGGTCTATGGCTACACCTTC. It encodes CASSGATGVYGYTF.

This clonotype was seen at least ten times. The CDR3 reads CASSLRNEQFF. Written as DNA, the CDR3 is TGTGCCTCATCCCTACGCAATGAGCAGTTCTTC. V and J are TRBV7-8 and TRBJ2-1, with D unclear. V was shortened by 11 bases and J by 6 bases, with 11 bases between the two germline ends. The CDR3 spans 11 residues. The germline V gene encodes CDR1 SGHVS and CDR2 FQNEAQ.

This clonotype turned up a few times. V usage is TRBV24-1 and J usage is TRBJ2-1; tentative D call: TRBD1 (5 bases). Trimming took 4 bases from V and 8 from J, leaving 14 bases between them. The germline V gene has CDR1 KGHDR and CDR2 SFDVKD. This CDR3 comprises 14 residues. CDR3 region: CATSEAGIRDEQFF. The CDR3 DNA is TGTGCCACCAGTGAAGCAGGGATCCGGGATGAGCAGTTCTTC.

This clonotype was seen a handful of times. The rearrangement links TRBV9 to TRBJ2-5; D may correspond to TRBD1 or TRBD2 (5 bases each). Between the trimmed V and J ends, which lost 3 bases and 0 bases, there was a span of 9 bases. CDR1 and CDR2 (germline): SGDLS, YYNGEE. There are 14 residues in the CDR3. The CDR3 bases are TGTGCCAGCAGCGGTCCGGGACACCAAGAGACCCAGTACTTC. Translation gives CASSGPGHQETQYF. Full variable domain (remainder filled in from reference TRBV9 and TRBJ2-5): DSGVTQTPKHLITATGQRVTLRCSPRSGDLSVYWYQQSLDQGLQFLIQYYNGEERAKGNILERFSAQQFPDLHSELNLSSLELGDSALYFCASSGPGHQETQYFGPGTRLLVL.

The chain has TRBV2 and TRBJ2-7; no clear D. Trimming took 0 bases from V and 2 from J, leaving 2 bases between them. This CDR3 has 12 amino acids. The germline V gene has CDR1 SNHLY and CDR2 FYNNEI. The CDR3 coding sequence is TGTGCCAGCAGTGAAGCGCCCTACGAGCAGTACTTC. The encoded protein is CASSEAPYEQYF. The full variable domain, completed using reference TRBV2 and TRBJ2-7, is EPEVTQTPSHQVTQMGQEVILRCVPISNHLYFYWYRQILGQKVEFLVSFYNNEISEKSEIFDDQFSVERPDGSNFTLKIRSTKLEDSAMYFCASSEAPYEQYFGPGTRLTVT.

This chain links TRBV28 with TRBJ2-5; maybe TRBD2 (5 bases). Germline CDR1 and CDR2: MDHEN and SYDVKM. The V end was cut by 3 bases, the J end by 9 bases, with 17 bases between. This CDR3 comprises 14 residues. The CDR3 protein is CASSFGVGRESQYF. CDR3 bases: TGTGCCAGCAGTTTCGGCGTGGGAAGGGAGTCCCAGTACTTC.

Regarding this clonotype: At one of its ends the junction is not consistent with the germline gene, which may arise from a read error. In nucleotides, the CDR3 is TGTGCCAGCAGCCCGTGGGGGGGATTAATTTATTTC. As protein: CASSPWGGLIYF. The J gene is TRBJ2-7, the V gene TRBV5-5, with TRBD2 identical over 7 bases. Germline V CDR1 and CDR2: SGHKS, YYEKEE (reference sequence). This CDR3 is built from 12 residues. Using reference TRBV5-5 and TRBJ2-7 for the parts outside the CDR3, the full variable domain is DAGVTQSPTHLIKTRGQQVTLRCSPISGHKSVSWYQQVLGQGPQFIFQYYEKEERGRGNFPDRFSARQFPNYSSELNVNALLLGDSALYLCASSPWGGLIYFGPGTRLTVT.

The chain carries TRBV9 and TRBJ2-7, with D perhaps being TRBD1 or TRBD2 (5 bases each). The J call may be in error: the DNA end matches TRBJ2-5 better. The germline V gene encodes CDR1 SGDLS and CDR2 YYNGEE. The CDR3 runs 13 residues. CDR3 amino acids: CASSLGDRETQYF. Here the CDR3 DNA reads TGTGCCAGCAGCTTAGGGGACCGAGAGACCCAGTACTTC.

This clonotype occurred many times. The rearrangement links TRBV7-8 to TRBJ1-5; TRBD1 matches 7 bases. This CDR3 is built from 16 residues. V shed 5 bases and J 1 base; nucleotides not matched to a gene: 8. Germline CDR1 SGHVS, CDR2 FQNEAQ. In nucleotides, the CDR3 is TGTGCCAGCAGCCGCACCCGGGACAGCAGCAATCAGCCCCAGCATTTT. It codes for CASSRTRDSSNQPQHF.

Concerning this clonotype itself: The CDR3 ends on some other residue instead of the conserved phenylalanine or tryptophan, so this is likely a read error. This rearrangement joins TRBV20-1 to TRBJ1-1; D not certain. The CDR3 runs 13 residues. The V end was cut by 6 bases, the J end by 0 bases, with 11 bases between. Germline CDR1 DFQATT, CDR2 SNEGSKA (reference sequence). For the CDR3, the DNA is TGCAGTGCCCGATCGGCTATGAACACTGAAGCTTTCTCT. This codes for CSARSAMNTEAFS.

This clonotype was seen once. The V and J genes are TRBV19 and TRBJ1-1; TRBD1 matches at 7 bases. Germline trimming cut 4 bases from V and 4 bases from J; bases unmatched to any gene: 3. This CDR3 comprises 13 residues. Germline-derived CDR1 and CDR2 are LNHDA and SQIVND (reference sequence). Here the CDR3 DNA reads TGTGCCAGTAGTAGATCAGGGGGCACTGAAGCTTTCTTT. Translation gives CASSRSGGTEAFF.

V usage is TRBV2 and J usage is TRBJ1-4; perhaps TRBD1 as D (6 bases). Germline CDR1 SNHLY, CDR2 FYNNEI. V dropped 8 bases and J dropped 5 bases, with 12 bases sitting between them. The CDR3 sequence is 13 residues long. This chain's CDR3 is CASVGQNNEKLFF. For the CDR3, the DNA is TGTGCCAGCGTCGGACAGAACAATGAAAAACTGTTTTTT.

The chain uses TRBV6-1 and TRBJ1-2; no clear D gene. The CDR3 is 16 residues long. Per the germline V gene, CDR1 is MNHNS and CDR2 is SASEGT. With 4 bases removed from V and 3 bases from J, the gap between germline ends came to 18 bases. CDR3: CASSGNGRAGDYGYTF. In DNA form, the CDR3 reads TGTGCCAGCAGTGGAAACGGTAGGGCAGGCGACTATGGCTACACCTTC.

This rearrangement joins TRBV10-3 to TRBJ1-6; tentative D call: TRBD1 (5 bases). CDR1 is ENHRY and CDR2 is SYGVKD in the germline V gene. This CDR3 is 19 amino acids long. V lost 10 bases, J lost 0 bases, and 25 bases lay in between. The CDR3 bases are TGTGCCACCAGCAACAACCGAGGTGGACAAAGCTCCTATAATTCACCCCTCCACTTT. Residues: CATSNNRGGQSSYNSPLHF.

This clonotype has just a few counts. A much larger clone differs by one base, so this may be a read error. The chain joins TRBV6-1 to TRBJ2-3; the match to TRBD1 covers 7 bases. The CDR3 is 13 amino acids. CDR1 and CDR2 from the germline V gene are MNHNS and SASEGT. CDR3 sequence reads: CASSDTGADAQYF. The DNA for the CDR3 is TGTGCCAGCAGTGATACAGGGGCAGATGCGCAGTATTTT.

This sequence joins TRBV7-2 and TRBJ2-5, with 15 bases identical to TRBD2. Germline V CDR1 and CDR2: SGHTA, FQGNSA. Trimming at V came to 5 bases and at J to 1 base, leaving 5 bases not matched to a gene. This CDR3 is 17 amino acids long. This CDR3 is CASSGLAGGLGQETQYF. The CDR3 nucleotides are TGTGCCAGCAGCGGACTAGCGGGAGGGCTGGGCCAAGAGACCCAGTACTTC.

The chain combines TRBV24-1 with TRBJ1-2; no clear D. This CDR3 comprises 12 residues. CDR1 and CDR2 from the germline V gene are KGHDR and SFDVKD. V gave up 6 bases and J gave up 8 bases, with 12 bases separating them. For the CDR3, the DNA is TGTGCCACCAGTCCTTTTGAAGGGGGCTACACCTTC. Residues: CATSPFEGGYTF.

The chain has TRBV4-3 and TRBJ1-1, with 7 bases matching TRBD1. Germline V CDR1 and CDR2: LGHNA, YSLEER. After removal of 2 bases from V and 6 bases from J, the junction contained 6 bases not matched to a gene. This CDR3 is 14 amino acids long. CDR3 protein: CASSQYGTAAEAFF. CDR3 sequence (DNA): TGCGCCAGCAGCCAATACGGGACAGCCGCTGAAGCTTTCTTT.

The chain is built from TRBV10-2 and TRBJ1-2; 7 bases map to TRBD1. Trimming took 0 bases from V and 10 from J; bases not matched to a gene: 8. The CDR3 is 14 residues long. Germline V gene sequence: CDR1 WSHSY, CDR2 SAAADI. The CDR3 here is CASSESRQGLAYTF. Written as DNA, the CDR3 is TGCGCCAGCAGTGAGTCGCGACAGGGACTTGCCTACACCTTC.

This clonotype came up many times. The chain links TRBV15 to TRBJ1-1; D gene uncertain. Germline-derived CDR1 and CDR2 are LNHNV and YYDKDF (reference sequence). The CDR3 is 15 residues long. V lost 0 bases and J lost 5, with 13 bases in between. Here the CDR3 reads CATSRDPPGGTEAFF. The CDR3 DNA reads TGTGCCACCAGCAGAGATCCCCCGGGTGGGACTGAAGCTTTCTTT.